Many counts were recorded for the clone carrying this T cell receptor beta chain. Its antigen is unknown. The record originates from a study of response to subunit inactivated influenza vaccine. Findings of the study overall: Authors suggested each seasonal flu vaccination may recruit only limited numbers of new T cells.

Each CDR3 protein is one row after TCRdb ran MiXCR on the RT-PCR reads. This table has 530,000 or so distinct CDR3 sequences, about an eighth appearing once. Sequencing was performed on PBMCs from blood, taken on the day of vaccination. This TCR derives from a man aged 50 or older who received an inactivated influenza vaccine.

The CDR3, as DNA: TGTGCCAGCAGTTACTCGTGGGACAGGGTCCTAAGCACAGATACGCAGTATTTT. Protein product: CASSYSWDRVLSTDTQYF. The chain links TRBV6-5 to TRBJ2-3, with TRBD1 matching over 9 bases. J gave up 0 bases and V 0 bases, and 7 bases lay outside the gene matches. CDR3 size: 18 residues. The germline CDR1 and CDR2 sequences are MNHEY and SVGAGI.